Included here is one T cell receptor beta chain sequence, with context. The assay was immunoSEQ multiplex PCR, and TCRdb's table has in-frame clones only and misses some. The repertoire consists of about 52,000 clones, with 85% to 95% occurring once and the leading ten covering less than 0.3%. This sample stems from a study of T cell changes during pregnancy in multiple sclerosis. The CDR3 has 15 residues. Germline V gene sequence: CDR1 SGHAT, CDR2 FQNNGV. V gave up 1 base and J gave up 4 bases, with 13 bases separating them. This clonotype was obtained from a female donor with multiple sclerosis, enrolled in a pregnancy study. Sequenced here: CD4+ T cells from peripheral blood mononuclear cells, sampled in the third trimester of pregnancy. J is TRBJ1-1 and V is TRBV11-2; possible D gene TRBD1, 5 bases. CDR3 sequence (DNA): TGTGCCAGCAGCTTAGGTGGAAGGAGGGGCACTGAAGCTTTCTTT. Encoded protein: CASSLGGRRGTEAFF.